This TCR beta chain derives from a study of a mutant IDH1 vaccine in newly diagnosed glioma. The overall study: Patients received vaccination from 4-6 weeks after radiotherapy alone, or with temozolomide cycles.

The germline gives CDR1 MGHRA, CDR2 YSYEKL. V dropped 4 bases and J dropped 5; count of bases not matched to a gene: 10. This CDR3 spans 15 amino acids. As to this clone: The antigen remains unidentified.

Notes on the study in general: Pseudoprogression appeared independent of alterations in top peripheral clonotypes.

Produced via immunoSEQ multiplex PCR; TCRdb's table is partial and in-frame only. The sample comprises more than 35,000 clones, about 76% of which are singletons, and approximately 4.7% rests with the top ten. The time point was: week 35, safety follow-up. Each dose of the vaccine consisted of 300 ug of mutant IDH1 20-mer peptide, with topical imiquimod. The material sequenced was PBMCs, taken from a glioma patient whose treatment included an IDH1 peptide vaccine. The receptor's source is a woman aged 40-49 years with glioma. Some clones in this sample may be carry-over from other donors' samples. This chain connects TRBV4-1 to TRBJ2-5; 7 nucleotides agree with TRBD2. The CDR3 is CASSPRRGEGETQYF. The CDR3 DNA is TGCGCCAGCAGCCCCCGTCGGGGGGAGGGGGAGACCCAGTACTTC.